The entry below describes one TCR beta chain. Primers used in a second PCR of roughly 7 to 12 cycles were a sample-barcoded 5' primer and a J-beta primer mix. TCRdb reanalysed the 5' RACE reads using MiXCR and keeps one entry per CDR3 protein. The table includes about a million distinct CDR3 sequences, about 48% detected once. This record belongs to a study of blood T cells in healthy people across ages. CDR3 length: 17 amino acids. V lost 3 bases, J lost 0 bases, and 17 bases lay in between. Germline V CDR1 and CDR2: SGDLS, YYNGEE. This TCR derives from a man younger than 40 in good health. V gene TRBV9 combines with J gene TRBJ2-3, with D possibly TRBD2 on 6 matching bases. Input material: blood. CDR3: CASSGRAAGTSTDTQYF. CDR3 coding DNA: TGTGCCAGCAGCGGACGGGCGGCGGGAACTAGCACAGATACGCAGTATTTT.